These T cell receptor beta chains were read from a single sample in a study of identical twins. Via MiXCR, TCRdb re-called the 5' RACE reads, giving one row per CDR3 protein. The data contain hundreds of thousands of distinct CDR3 sequences, roughly 7% of them singletons. This same sample was also part of a study on yellow fever vaccine responses in identical twins.

What was sequenced was memory (CD45RO+) T cells sorted from blood. These receptors were taken from a woman aged 18 to 35 in good health. CDR3s include the opening cysteine and the closing phenylalanine or tryptophan. Each record gives: V gene, J gene, clone size, D gene, CDR3 protein, CDR3 DNA. The D gene is left open where the match is weak. Size values are once, few and many counts, or a class for expanded clones, and some rows have none.

V gene: TRBV10-3
J gene: TRBJ1-1
clone size: many
D gene: .
CDR3 protein: CAISGGTNTEAFF
CDR3 DNA: TGTGCCATCAGTGGGGGGACGAACACTGAAGCTTTCTTT

V gene: TRBV2
J gene: TRBJ2-7
clone size: .
D gene: .
CDR3 protein: CASSEGEQYF
CDR3 DNA: TGTGCCAGCAGTGAGGGGGAGCAGTACTTC

V gene: TRBV5-1
J gene: TRBJ2-1
clone size: .
D gene: TRBD2
CDR3 protein: CASSLAGTSVRQFF
CDR3 DNA: TGCGCCAGCAGCTTGGCCGGGACTAGCGTTCGGCAGTTCTTC

V gene: TRBV12-3/TRBV12-4
J gene: TRBJ1-6
clone size: many
D gene: TRBD1
CDR3 protein: CASSSSGGYNSPLHF
CDR3 DNA: TGTGCCAGCAGTTCTTCAGGGGGCTATAATTCACCCCTCCACTTT

V gene: TRBV12-3/TRBV12-4
J gene: TRBJ1-1
clone size: many
D gene: .
CDR3 protein: CASSSVGWTEAFF
CDR3 DNA: TGTGCCAGCAGTTCAGTGGGGTGGACGGAGGCTTTCTTT

V gene: TRBV7-9
J gene: TRBJ2-2
clone size: many
D gene: TRBD2
CDR3 protein: CASSPLAGSTGELFF
CDR3 DNA: TGTGCCAGCAGCCCTCTAGCGGGGTCCACCGGGGAGCTGTTTTTT

V gene: TRBV2
J gene: TRBJ2-3
clone size: many
D gene: .
CDR3 protein: CASRGKSGSIDTQYF
CDR3 DNA: TGTGCCAGCAGGGGGAAAAGCGGGTCAATAGATACGCAGTATTTT

V gene: TRBV7-2
J gene: TRBJ2-1
clone size: few
D gene: .
CDR3 protein: CASSSTRNEQFF
CDR3 DNA: TGTGCCAGCAGCTCGACGAGGAATGAGCAGTTCTTC

V gene: TRBV12-5
J gene: TRBJ2-1
clone size: many
D gene: .
CDR3 protein: CASGLSGGDYNEQFF
CDR3 DNA: TGTGCTAGTGGTTTATCAGGGGGGGACTACAATGAGCAGTTCTTC

V gene: TRBV18
J gene: TRBJ2-1
clone size: many
D gene: TRBD2
CDR3 protein: CASSPVAGGGNEQFF
CDR3 DNA: TGTGCCAGCTCCCCCGTAGCGGGGGGGGGCAATGAGCAGTTCTTC

V gene: TRBV7-8
J gene: TRBJ2-3
clone size: .
D gene: .
CDR3 protein: CASSQGGARTDTQYF
CDR3 DNA: TGTGCCAGCAGCCAGGGGGGGGCGAGGACAGATACGCAGTATTTT

V gene: TRBV6-1
J gene: TRBJ1-1
clone size: .
D gene: .
CDR3 protein: CLTKGGPNTEAFF
CDR3 DNA: TGTCTAACCAAGGGGGGACCGAACACTGAAGCTTTCTTT

V gene: TRBV27
J gene: TRBJ2-1
clone size: .
D gene: TRBD1
CDR3 protein: CASRLRTGSSYNEQFF
CDR3 DNA: TGTGCCAGCAGACTAAGGACAGGGAGCTCCTACAATGAGCAGTTCTTC

V gene: TRBV6-2/TRBV6-3
J gene: TRBJ2-1
clone size: few
D gene: TRBD2
CDR3 protein: CASSSAGEVDEQFF
CDR3 DNA: TGTGCCAGCAGTTCAGCGGGAGAAGTTGATGAGCAGTTCTTC

V gene: TRBV5-1
J gene: TRBJ2-3
clone size: many
D gene: TRBD1
CDR3 protein: CASSLGTGGIDTQYF
CDR3 DNA: TGCGCCAGCAGCTTGGGGACAGGGGGCATTGATACGCAGTATTTT

V gene: TRBV7-2
J gene: TRBJ2-7
clone size: many
D gene: TRBD1
CDR3 protein: CASSFTRTGESEQYF
CDR3 DNA: TGTGCCAGCAGCTTCACCCGGACAGGGGAAAGCGAGCAGTACTTC

V gene: TRBV11-3
J gene: TRBJ2-5
clone size: few
D gene: TRBD2
CDR3 protein: CASSPHAGLAVETQYF
CDR3 DNA: TGTGCCAGCAGTCCTCACGCTGGACTAGCGGTGGAGACCCAGTACTTC

V gene: TRBV5-1
J gene: TRBJ2-5
clone size: .
D gene: .
CDR3 protein: CASSPVRGETQYF
CDR3 DNA: TGCGCCAGCAGCCCGGTCAGGGGCGAGACCCAGTACTTC

V gene: TRBV19
J gene: TRBJ2-2
clone size: few
D gene: .
CDR3 protein: CASSIRFGELFF
CDR3 DNA: TGTGCCAGTAGCATTAGGTTCGGGGAGCTGTTTTTT

V gene: TRBV29-1
J gene: TRBJ2-2
clone size: many
D gene: .
CDR3 protein: CSVVPAIGAGELFF
CDR3 DNA: TGCAGCGTTGTGCCGGCAATCGGCGCCGGGGAGCTGTTTTTT

V gene: TRBV7-8
J gene: TRBJ2-2
clone size: .
D gene: TRBD1
CDR3 protein: CATTGGNTGELFF
CDR3 DNA: TGTGCCACGACAGGGGGTAACACCGGGGAGCTGTTTTTT

V gene: TRBV4-2
J gene: TRBJ2-6
clone size: few
D gene: .
CDR3 protein: CASSLHTGSPANVLTF
CDR3 DNA: TGTGCCAGCAGCCTCCACACCGGGAGCCCGGCCAACGTCCTGACTTTC

V gene: TRBV27
J gene: TRBJ2-4
clone size: .
D gene: .
CDR3 protein: CASSHTTNLLAKNIQYF
CDR3 DNA: TGTGCCAGCAGCCACACTACTAACCTTCTAGCCAAAAACATTCAGTACTTC

V gene: TRBV12-3/TRBV12-4
J gene: TRBJ2-5
clone size: many
D gene: .
CDR3 protein: CASKYRETQYF
CDR3 DNA: TGTGCCAGCAAATATCGGGAGACCCAGTACTTC

V gene: TRBV7-6
J gene: TRBJ2-1
clone size: .
D gene: TRBD2
CDR3 protein: CASSPGLHYNEQFF
CDR3 DNA: TGTGCCAGCAGCCCGGGACTACATTACAATGAGCAGTTCTTC

V gene: TRBV3-1
J gene: TRBJ1-5
clone size: .
D gene: .
CDR3 protein: CASSPPGNKPQHF
CDR3 DNA: TGTGCCAGCAGCCCCCCCGGGAATAAGCCCCAGCATTTT

V gene: TRBV20-1
J gene: TRBJ1-2
clone size: few
D gene: TRBD1
CDR3 protein: CSALQGDYGYTF
CDR3 DNA: TGCAGTGCTCTACAGGGGGACTATGGCTACACCTTC

V gene: TRBV12-3/TRBV12-4
J gene: TRBJ1-6
clone size: few
D gene: .
CDR3 protein: CASSLGSQVNSPLHF
CDR3 DNA: TGTGCCAGCAGTTTAGGATCGCAGGTTAATTCACCCCTCCACTTT

V gene: TRBV7-7
J gene: TRBJ2-1
clone size: many
D gene: TRBD2
CDR3 protein: CASSPGGNEQFF
CDR3 DNA: TGTGCCAGCAGCCCGGGGGGGAATGAGCAGTTCTTC

V gene: TRBV12-3/TRBV12-4
J gene: TRBJ1-4
clone size: many
D gene: .
CDR3 protein: CASSLVAGGLGKLFF
CDR3 DNA: TGTGCCAGCAGTTTAGTGGCGGGGGGCTTGGGAAAACTGTTTTTT

V gene: TRBV7-3
J gene: TRBJ2-3
clone size: .
D gene: .
CDR3 protein: CASSERGGSYTDTQYF
CDR3 DNA: TGTGCCAGCAGCGAGCGTGGAGGGTCTTACACAGATACGCAGTATTTT

V gene: TRBV20-1
J gene: TRBJ2-6
clone size: .
D gene: .
CDR3 protein: CSAPNTFSSGANVLTF
CDR3 DNA: TGCAGTGCTCCAAACACGTTCAGTTCTGGGGCCAACGTCCTGACTTTC

V gene: TRBV28
J gene: TRBJ2-1
clone size: few
D gene: .
CDR3 protein: CASSWGGVGEQFF
CDR3 DNA: TGTGCCAGCAGTTGGGGTGGGGTTGGTGAGCAGTTCTTC

V gene: TRBV20-1
J gene: TRBJ2-2
clone size: .
D gene: .
CDR3 protein: CIVEGNTGELFF
CDR3 DNA: TGCATCGTGGAGGGGAACACCGGGGAGCTGTTTTTT

V gene: TRBV12-3/TRBV12-4
J gene: TRBJ2-3
clone size: few
D gene: TRBD1
CDR3 protein: CASSKTGGADTQYF
CDR3 DNA: TGTGCCAGCAGTAAGACAGGGGGAGCAGATACGCAGTATTTT

V gene: TRBV20-1
J gene: TRBJ2-3
clone size: few
D gene: TRBD2
CDR3 protein: CSPTGTSGSGTQYF
CDR3 DNA: TGCAGCCCGACCGGGACTAGCGGGAGTGGTACGCAGTATTTT

V gene: TRBV4-2
J gene: TRBJ2-2
clone size: many
D gene: .
CDR3 protein: CASSQVQGTGELFF
CDR3 DNA: TGTGCCAGCAGCCAAGTTCAGGGTACCGGGGAGCTGTTTTTT

V gene: TRBV28
J gene: TRBJ1-2
clone size: few
D gene: .
CDR3 protein: CASSLLRGYGYTF
CDR3 DNA: TGTGCCAGCAGTTTATTAAGGGGCTATGGCTACACCTTC

V gene: TRBV20-1
J gene: TRBJ1-1
clone size: many
D gene: .
CDR3 protein: CSAKGLLTEAFF
CDR3 DNA: TGCAGTGCGAAGGGATTGCTCACTGAAGCTTTCTTT

V gene: TRBV28
J gene: TRBJ1-2
clone size: .
D gene: .
CDR3 protein: CASRLPPGQGGYTF
CDR3 DNA: TGTGCCAGCAGACTCCCTCCCGGGCAGGGTGGCTACACCTTC

V gene: TRBV3-1
J gene: TRBJ2-5
clone size: many
D gene: .
CDR3 protein: CASSLQLGWAGETQYF
CDR3 DNA: TGTGCCAGCAGCCTCCAACTTGGCTGGGCGGGGGAGACCCAGTACTTC

V gene: TRBV4-2
J gene: TRBJ2-2
clone size: many
D gene: TRBD1
CDR3 protein: CASSLGGQPNTGELFF
CDR3 DNA: TGTGCCAGCAGCCTAGGGGGACAGCCGAACACCGGGGAGCTGTTTTTT

V gene: TRBV5-5
J gene: TRBJ2-3
clone size: many
D gene: .
CDR3 protein: CASSLVGGRSTDTQYF
CDR3 DNA: TGTGCCAGCAGCTTGGTGGGGGGCCGTAGCACAGATACGCAGTATTTT

V gene: TRBV5-5
J gene: TRBJ1-1
clone size: few
D gene: .
CDR3 protein: CASSTGLTPNTEAFF
CDR3 DNA: TGTGCCAGCAGTACCGGGTTGACTCCGAACACTGAAGCTTTCTTT

V gene: TRBV14
J gene: TRBJ2-3
clone size: .
D gene: TRBD1
CDR3 protein: CASSQALGRGTDTQYF
CDR3 DNA: TGTGCCAGCAGCCAAGCTTTGGGCAGGGGGACAGATACGCAGTATTTT

V gene: TRBV5-1
J gene: TRBJ2-1
clone size: .
D gene: .
CDR3 protein: CAGSLKDLSRDTYNEQFF
CDR3 DNA: TGCGCCGGCAGCTTGAAGGACCTCAGTCGGGACACCTACAATGAGCAGTTCTTC

V gene: TRBV6-1
J gene: TRBJ2-3
clone size: many
D gene: .
CDR3 protein: CASSGQGGTDTQYF
CDR3 DNA: TGTGCCAGCAGTGGACAGGGAGGAACAGATACGCAGTATTTT

V gene: TRBV11-1
J gene: TRBJ2-1
clone size: .
D gene: TRBD1
CDR3 protein: CASSLSAGQGALNEQFF
CDR3 DNA: TGTGCCAGCAGCTTGTCCGCGGGACAGGGGGCCCTCAATGAGCAGTTCTTC

V gene: TRBV28
J gene: TRBJ2-7
clone size: .
D gene: .
CDR3 protein: CASREALGVAYEQYF
CDR3 DNA: TGTGCCAGCAGGGAAGCCCTGGGGGTTGCCTACGAGCAGTACTTC